This T cell receptor beta chain is from a study of blood T cell repertoires in COVID-19. Background on the study: Acute and convalescent COVID-19 specimens originated in the United States, Italy and Spain. Sources were T cells, B-cell-depleted T cells, or PBMCs; the material itself was cDNA or gDNA.

In the original workflow: Amplification with reference gene primers provided the estimates of nucleated cell counts. Repertoires were generated with immunoSEQ multiplex PCR, while TCRdb's copy carries only in-frame clones and drops some. The D gene and trimming were derived from the DNA, and the V and J assignments and clone size from that table. The sample has over 350,000 clones, 85% to 90% seen once; the top ten hold around 4.5%. The sequence was collected from a woman aged 25 to 39 with acute or convalescent COVID-19. The sequenced sample consisted of peripheral blood.

CDR3: CASSLGLAPGELFF. CDR3 bases: TGTGCCAGCAGCCTAGGACTAGCGCCCGGGGAGCTGTTTTTT. The gene calls are TRBV5-4 and TRBJ2-2; 9 bases are a match to TRBD2. Germline values: CDR1 SGHNT, CDR2 YYREEE (reference sequence). V was pared by 4 bases and J by 6 bases, with 4 bases of the junction left unmatched. The CDR3 spans 14 residues. Complete variable domain (other parts from reference TRBV5-4 and TRBJ2-2): ETGVTQSPTHLIKTRGQQVTLRCSSQSGHNTVSWYQQALGQGPQFIFQYYREEENGRGNFPPRFSGLQFPNYSSELNVNALELDDSALYLCASSLGLAPGELFFGEGSRLTVL.